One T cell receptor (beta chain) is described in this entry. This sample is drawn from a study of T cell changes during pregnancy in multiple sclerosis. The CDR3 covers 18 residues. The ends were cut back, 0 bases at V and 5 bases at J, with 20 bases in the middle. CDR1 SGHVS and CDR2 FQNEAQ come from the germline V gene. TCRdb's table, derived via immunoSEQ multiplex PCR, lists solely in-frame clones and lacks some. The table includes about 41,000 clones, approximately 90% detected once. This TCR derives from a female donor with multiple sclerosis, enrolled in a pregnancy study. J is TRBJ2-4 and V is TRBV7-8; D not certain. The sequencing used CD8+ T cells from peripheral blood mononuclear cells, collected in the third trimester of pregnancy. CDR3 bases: TGTGCCAGCAGCTTAGCGGGTTGGGCCCAATTGATCCAAAACATTCAGTACTTC. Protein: CASSLAGWAQLIQNIQYF.